This is a list of T cell receptor beta chains from one sample in a study of blood T cells in healthy people across ages. TCRdb reprocessed the 5' RACE reads via MiXCR and lists one record per CDR3 protein. The sample has almost 1 million distinct CDR3 sequences, roughly half seen once. Sequenced material: blood. These receptors were taken from a woman aged 55-69 years in good health. The CDR3 runs from the conserved cysteine through the conserved F or W. The D gene is left open where the match is weak. Not every row has a clone size; where given, it reads once, few, many or a size class.

v_call	clone_size	j_call	d_call	cdr3_nt	cdr3_aa
TRBV10-3	.	TRBJ2-7	.	TGTGCCATCAGTGACCCGGGCCACGAGCAGTACTTC	CAISDPGHEQYF
TRBV29-1	few	TRBJ2-7	TRBD2	TGCAGCGTGCCGAAGGGCGGGAGCCTTAACGAGCAGTACTTC	CSVPKGGSLNEQYF
TRBV7-8	.	TRBJ2-1	TRBD2	TGTGCCAGCTCCCGAGGGCGGGAGGGCCAAGGGCAGTTCTTC	CASSRGREGQGQFF
TRBV7-2	.	TRBJ2-7	.	TGTGCCAGCAGCTTAGGGCGGGATATGGACGAGCAGTACTTC	CASSLGRDMDEQYF
TRBV7-3	.	TRBJ2-3	.	TGTGCCAGCAGCTCCCTCGAGAGCGATACGCAGTATTTT	CASSSLESDTQYF
TRBV6-5	few	TRBJ2-7	TRBD1	TGTGCCAGCAGTATCAATGGGGACAGCGACCCGTACTTC	CASSINGDSDPYF
TRBV4-3	.	TRBJ2-7	TRBD1	TGCGCCAGCAGCGATGGACAGGGGGCTAGGTCCTACGAGCAGTACTTC	CASSDGQGARSYEQYF
TRBV7-9	.	TRBJ2-3	.	TGTGCCAGCAGCTCCAAGGTCTACCCTAGCACAGATACGCAGTATTTT	CASSSKVYPSTDTQYF
TRBV20-1	once	TRBJ2-7	TRBD2	TGCAGTGCTAGAGATAGCGGGAAAGTTTCCTACAATGAGCAGTACTTC	CSARDSGKVSYNEQYF
TRBV20-1	.	TRBJ2-1	.	TGCAGTGCTAGGTATTGGCTAGCGAACAATGAGCAGTTCTTC	CSARYWLANNEQFF
TRBV18	.	TRBJ2-2	TRBD2	TGTGCCAGCTCAACCAGCGGGAGGGACACCGGGGAGCTGTTTTTT	CASSTSGRDTGELFF
TRBV4-2	.	TRBJ2-5	TRBD1	TGTGCCAGCAGCCACAATACAGGGGGAGAGACCCAGTACTTC	CASSHNTGGETQYF
TRBV28	few	TRBJ2-7	.	TGTGCCAGCAGTTTCGGACAGGGAGGGGTATACGAGCAGTACTTC	CASSFGQGGVYEQYF
TRBV4-2	few	TRBJ2-7	.	TGTGCCAGCAGCCAAATCGGGAGACGCGAGCAGTACTTC	CASSQIGRREQYF
TRBV7-9	.	TRBJ2-7	TRBD1	TGTGCCAGCAGTCCAAAGGCCGGGACAGGGGGCTCCGAGCAGTACTTC	CASSPKAGTGGSEQYF
TRBV7-8	few	TRBJ2-3	TRBD2	TGTGCCAGCAGCTTGCCCCAGACTAGCGGAGACACAGATACGCAGTATTTT	CASSLPQTSGDTDTQYF
TRBV7-2	.	TRBJ2-5	.	TGTGCCAGCAGCGCCGGGATCCCCCAAGAGACCCAGTACTTC	CASSAGIPQETQYF
TRBV12-3/TRBV12-4	.	TRBJ1-4	TRBD1	TGTGCCAGCAGGTCCGGGACAGGGGGCAGGATACTGTTTTTT	CASRSGTGGRILFF
TRBV28	.	TRBJ1-2	.	TGTGCCAGCAGCCCCAGGCCAGGCTATGGCTACACCTTC	CASSPRPGYGYTF
TRBV2	few	TRBJ2-7	TRBD2	TGTGCCAGCACGGATCGGACTAGCGGTCCCTACGAGCAGTACTTC	CASTDRTSGPYEQYF
TRBV3-1	few	TRBJ2-5	.	TGTGCCAGCAGCCAGCGCACAGGTGGAGAGACCCAGTACTTC	CASSQRTGGETQYF
TRBV2	.	TRBJ2-1	.	TGTGCCAATGGGGCTAGCGACGACAATGAGCAGTTCTTC	CANGASDDNEQFF
TRBV6-4	.	TRBJ2-1	.	TGTGCCAGCAGTGACTCTGAGGGCCACTACAATGAGCAGTTCTTC	CASSDSEGHYNEQFF
TRBV11-2	.	TRBJ2-3	TRBD1	TGTGCCAGCAGCCCCTGGACAGGGATCCCCACAGATACGCAGTATTTT	CASSPWTGIPTDTQYF
TRBV20-1	.	TRBJ2-7	.	TGCAGTGCTAGTAGTCCCGAGGGGGTGGACGAGCAGTACTTC	CSASSPEGVDEQYF